Described below is a single TCR beta chain sequence and its context. The antigen remains undetermined. TCRdb independently ran MiXCR on the RT-PCR reads; one entry per CDR3 protein. This repertoire shows 500,000 or so distinct CDR3 sequences, over 9.5% found once; its top ten account for roughly 12%. The CDR3 contains 14 residues. Germline CDR1 reads KGHSH; CDR2 reads LQKENI. V dropped 6 bases and J dropped 5; count of bases not matched to a gene: 7. This sample stems from a study of response to subunit inactivated influenza vaccine. Regarding the study as a whole: The study's authors posited that every seasonal influenza vaccination enlists few new T cells.

The sequencing here drew on PBMCs from blood, taken roughly 6 weeks after vaccination. This sequence was found in a man aged 45 to 65 who received an inactivated influenza vaccine. V usage is TRBV18 and J usage is TRBJ2-1; 7 bases line up with TRBD2. The CDR3 spells CASSGLVGNNEQFF. The CDR3 DNA follows: TGTGCCAGCTCCGGACTAGTGGGGAACAATGAGCAGTTCTTC.